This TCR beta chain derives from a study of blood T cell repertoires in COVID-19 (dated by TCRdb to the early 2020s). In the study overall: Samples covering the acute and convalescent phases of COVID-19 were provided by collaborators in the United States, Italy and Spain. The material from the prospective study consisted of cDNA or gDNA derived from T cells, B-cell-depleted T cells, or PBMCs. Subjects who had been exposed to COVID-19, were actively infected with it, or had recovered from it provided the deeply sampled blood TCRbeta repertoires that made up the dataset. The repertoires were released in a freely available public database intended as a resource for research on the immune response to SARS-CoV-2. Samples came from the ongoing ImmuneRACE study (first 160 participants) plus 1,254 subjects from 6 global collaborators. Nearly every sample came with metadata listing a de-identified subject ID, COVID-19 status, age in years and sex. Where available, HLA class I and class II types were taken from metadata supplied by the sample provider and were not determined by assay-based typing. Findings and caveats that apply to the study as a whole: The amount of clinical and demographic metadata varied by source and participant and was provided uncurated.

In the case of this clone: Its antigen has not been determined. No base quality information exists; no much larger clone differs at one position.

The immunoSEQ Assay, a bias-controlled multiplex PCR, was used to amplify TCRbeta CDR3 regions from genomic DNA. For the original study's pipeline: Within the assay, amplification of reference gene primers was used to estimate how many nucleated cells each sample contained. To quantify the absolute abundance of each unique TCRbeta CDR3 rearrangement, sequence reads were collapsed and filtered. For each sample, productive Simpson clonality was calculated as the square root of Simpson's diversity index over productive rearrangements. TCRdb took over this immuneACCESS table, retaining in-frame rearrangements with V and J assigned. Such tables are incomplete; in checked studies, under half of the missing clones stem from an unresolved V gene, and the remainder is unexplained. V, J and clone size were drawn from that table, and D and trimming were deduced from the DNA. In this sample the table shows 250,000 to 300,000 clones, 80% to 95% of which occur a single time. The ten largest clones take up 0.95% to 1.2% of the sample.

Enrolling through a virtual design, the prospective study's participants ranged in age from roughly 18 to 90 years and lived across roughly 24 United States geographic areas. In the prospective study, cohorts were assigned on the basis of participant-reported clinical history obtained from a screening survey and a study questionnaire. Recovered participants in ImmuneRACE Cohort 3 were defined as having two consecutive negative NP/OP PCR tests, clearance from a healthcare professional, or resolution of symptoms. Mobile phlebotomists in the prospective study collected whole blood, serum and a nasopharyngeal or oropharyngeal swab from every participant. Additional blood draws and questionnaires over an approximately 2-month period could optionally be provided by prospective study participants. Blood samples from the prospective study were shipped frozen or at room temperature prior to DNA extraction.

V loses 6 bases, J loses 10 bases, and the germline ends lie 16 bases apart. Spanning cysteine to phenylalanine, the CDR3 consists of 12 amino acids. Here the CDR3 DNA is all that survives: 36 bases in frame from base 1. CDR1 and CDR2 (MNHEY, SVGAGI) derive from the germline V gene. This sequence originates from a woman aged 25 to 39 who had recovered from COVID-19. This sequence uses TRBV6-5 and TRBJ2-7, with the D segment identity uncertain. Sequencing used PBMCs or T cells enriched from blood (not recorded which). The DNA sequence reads TGTGCCAGCAGCCCCTTTGGAGATGAACAGTACTTC. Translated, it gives CASSPFGDEQYF.